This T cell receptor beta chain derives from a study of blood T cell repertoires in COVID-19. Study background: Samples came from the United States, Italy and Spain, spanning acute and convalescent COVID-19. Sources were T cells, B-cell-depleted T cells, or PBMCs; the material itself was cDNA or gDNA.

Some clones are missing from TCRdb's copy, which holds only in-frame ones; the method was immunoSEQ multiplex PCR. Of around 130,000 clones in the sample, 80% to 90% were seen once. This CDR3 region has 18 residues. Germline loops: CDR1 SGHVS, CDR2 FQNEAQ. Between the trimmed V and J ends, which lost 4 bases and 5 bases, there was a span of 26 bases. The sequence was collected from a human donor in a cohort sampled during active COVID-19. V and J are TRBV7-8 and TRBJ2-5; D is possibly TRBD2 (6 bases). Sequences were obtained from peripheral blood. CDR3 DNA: TGTGCCAGCAGCTCCCAGTGGAGCGGGCTTACTAATCCCGAGACCCAGTACTTC. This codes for CASSSQWSGLTNPETQYF.